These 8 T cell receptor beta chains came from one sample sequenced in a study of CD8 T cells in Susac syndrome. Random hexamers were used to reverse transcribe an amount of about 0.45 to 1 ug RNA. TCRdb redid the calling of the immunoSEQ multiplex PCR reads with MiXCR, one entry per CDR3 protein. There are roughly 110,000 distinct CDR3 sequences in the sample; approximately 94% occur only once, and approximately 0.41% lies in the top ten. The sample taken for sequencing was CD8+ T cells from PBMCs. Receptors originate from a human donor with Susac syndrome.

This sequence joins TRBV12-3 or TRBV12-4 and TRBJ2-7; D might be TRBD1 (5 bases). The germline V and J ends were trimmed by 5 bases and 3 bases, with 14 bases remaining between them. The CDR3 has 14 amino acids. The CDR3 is CASSRTPGNYEQYF. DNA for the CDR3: TGTGCCAGCAGTCGGACACCAGGGAACTACGAGCAGTACTTC.

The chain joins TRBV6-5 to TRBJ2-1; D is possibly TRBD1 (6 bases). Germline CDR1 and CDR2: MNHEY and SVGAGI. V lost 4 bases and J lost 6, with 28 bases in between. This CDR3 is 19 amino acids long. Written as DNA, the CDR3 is TGTGCCAGCAGTTCCAGTCTGGGGGCTCTGTCTGTATTGGGCAATGAGCAGTTCTTC. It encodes CASSSSLGALSVLGNEQFF.

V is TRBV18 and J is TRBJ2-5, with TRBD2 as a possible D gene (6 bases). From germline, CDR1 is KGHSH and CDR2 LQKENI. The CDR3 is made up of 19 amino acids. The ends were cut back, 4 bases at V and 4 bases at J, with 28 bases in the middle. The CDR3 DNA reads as TGTGCCAGCTCACACCGATCCCGGTCGGCGGGGCTCCCCGGAGAGACCCAGTACTTC. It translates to CASSHRSRSAGLPGETQYF.

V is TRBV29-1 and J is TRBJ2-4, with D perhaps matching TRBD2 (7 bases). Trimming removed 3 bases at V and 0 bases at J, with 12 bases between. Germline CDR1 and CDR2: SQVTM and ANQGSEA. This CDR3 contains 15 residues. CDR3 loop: CSVEGGGLAKNIQYF. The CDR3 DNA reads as TGCAGCGTTGAGGGAGGGGGGCTAGCCAAAAACATTCAGTACTTC.

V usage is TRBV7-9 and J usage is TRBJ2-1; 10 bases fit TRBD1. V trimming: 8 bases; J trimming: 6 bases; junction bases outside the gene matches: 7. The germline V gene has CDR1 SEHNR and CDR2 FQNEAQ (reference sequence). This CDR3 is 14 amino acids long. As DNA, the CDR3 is TGTGCCAGCGACGGGACAGGGGCCTTCAATGAGCAGTTCTTC. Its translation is CASDGTGAFNEQFF.

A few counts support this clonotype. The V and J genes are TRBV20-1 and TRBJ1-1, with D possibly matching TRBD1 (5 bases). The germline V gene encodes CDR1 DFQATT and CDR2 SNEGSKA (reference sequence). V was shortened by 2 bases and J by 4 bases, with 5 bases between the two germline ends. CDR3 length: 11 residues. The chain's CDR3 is CSARTGTEAFF. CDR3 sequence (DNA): TGCAGTGCTAGAACAGGCACTGAAGCTTTCTTT.

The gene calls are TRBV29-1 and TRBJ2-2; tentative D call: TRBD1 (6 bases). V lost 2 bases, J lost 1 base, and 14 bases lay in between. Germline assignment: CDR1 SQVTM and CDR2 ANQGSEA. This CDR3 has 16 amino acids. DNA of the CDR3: TGCAGCGTTGAAAGCTTCAGGGGCAGGAACACCGGGGAGCTGTTTTTT. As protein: CSVESFRGRNTGELFF.

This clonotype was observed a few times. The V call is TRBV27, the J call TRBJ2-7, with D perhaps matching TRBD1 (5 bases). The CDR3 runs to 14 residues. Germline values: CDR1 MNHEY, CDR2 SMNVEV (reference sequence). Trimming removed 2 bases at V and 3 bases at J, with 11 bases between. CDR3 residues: CASSLGQGRYEQYF. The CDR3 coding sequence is TGTGCCAGCAGTTTAGGGCAGGGTCGCTACGAGCAGTACTTC.